This TCR beta chain was observed in a study of memory CD4+ T cells and cytomegalovirus serostatus. Study as a whole: This sample comes from healthy Belgian adults, about 10 CMV seropositive, roughly 22 seronegative. General study points: CD4+ memory repertoires contained 67 of 164 reported CMV TCRbeta sequences.

V lost 5 bases to trimming and J lost 4 bases, with 13 bases between them. The germline CDR1 and CDR2 sequences are SGHTA and FQGNSA. The CDR3 spans 14 residues. The sort gate was single viable CD3+CD4+CD8-CD45RO+ cells for memory CD4+ T cells. CD4+ T cells were isolated by positive magnetic selection. Note on this clone: Its antigen is unknown.

Study processing details: Out-of-frame sequences were removed, leaving roughly 2,200,000 distinct TCRbeta sequences. The protocol was immunoSEQ multiplex PCR, while the TCRdb copy is restricted to in-frame clones and leaves out a portion. Clonal size and the V and J genes are those of that table, whereas D and trimming came from the DNA. Of 61,000 or so clones in the sample, around 80% are singletons; the top ten hold around 0.53%. The V and J genes are TRBV7-2 and TRBJ2-3; a possible D gene is TRBD2 (5 bases). The sequence was obtained from an adult in good health and CMV-seronegative. Some clones in this sample may be carry-over from other donors' samples. Sequencing was done on a sample of memory CD4+ T cells from blood. CDR3 protein: CASSLRGPSDTQYF. Here the CDR3 DNA reads TGTGCCAGCAGCCTAAGAGGGCCTTCAGATACGCAGTATTTT.